What follows is one T cell receptor (beta chain) and its context. This sample was taken from a study of CD8 T cells in Susac syndrome. When the RNA was reverse transcribed, random hexamers were used with an input of about 0.45 to 1 ug. TCRdb reprocessed the immunoSEQ multiplex PCR reads with MiXCR, giving one entry per CDR3 protein. The sample lists approximately 150,000 distinct CDR3 sequences, 85% to 95% occurring once. The sequencing sample was made of CD4+ T cells from PBMCs. This receptor was obtained from a human donor with multiple sclerosis.

CDR3 sequence (DNA): TGTGCCAGCAGTCCGGGAGGGCCTGGGGAGACCCAGTACTTC. This encodes CASSPGGPGETQYF. J is TRBJ2-5 and V is TRBV12-3 or TRBV12-4; 8 nucleotides match TRBD2. This CDR3 region has 14 residues. V dropped 5 bases and J dropped 5; count of bases not matched to a gene: 7.